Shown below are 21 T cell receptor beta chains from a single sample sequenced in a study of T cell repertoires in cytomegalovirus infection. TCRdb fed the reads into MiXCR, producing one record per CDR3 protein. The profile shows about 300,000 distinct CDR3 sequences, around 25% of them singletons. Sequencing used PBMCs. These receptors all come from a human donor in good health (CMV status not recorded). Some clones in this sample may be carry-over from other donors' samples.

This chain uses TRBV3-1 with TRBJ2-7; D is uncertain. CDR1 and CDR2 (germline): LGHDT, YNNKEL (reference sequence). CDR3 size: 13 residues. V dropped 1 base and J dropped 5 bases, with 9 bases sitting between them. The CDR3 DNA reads TGTGCCAGCAGCCAAGCCAGCCGCAACGAGCAGTACTTC. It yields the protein CASSQASRNEQYF.

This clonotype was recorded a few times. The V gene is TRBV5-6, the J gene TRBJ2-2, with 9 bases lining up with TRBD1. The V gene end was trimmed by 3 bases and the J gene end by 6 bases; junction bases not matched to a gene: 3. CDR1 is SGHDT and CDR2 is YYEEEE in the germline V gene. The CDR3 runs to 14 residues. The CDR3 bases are TGTGCCAGCAGCTCCCGGACAGGGGCCGGGGAGCTGTTTTTT. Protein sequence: CASSSRTGAGELFF.

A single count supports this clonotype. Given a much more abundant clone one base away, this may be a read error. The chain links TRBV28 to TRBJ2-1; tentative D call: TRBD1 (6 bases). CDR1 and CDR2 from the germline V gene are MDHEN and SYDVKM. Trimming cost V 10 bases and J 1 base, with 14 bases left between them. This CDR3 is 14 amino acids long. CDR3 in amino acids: CATQGSSSYNEQFF. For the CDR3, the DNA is TGTGCCACACAGGGATCTAGTTCCTACAATGAGCAGTTCTTC. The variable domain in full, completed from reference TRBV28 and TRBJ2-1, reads DVKVTQSSRYLVKRTGEKVFLECVQDMDHENMFWYRQDPGLGLRLIYFSYDVKMKEKGDIPEGYSVSREKKERFSLILESASTNQTSMYLCATQGSSSYNEQFFGPGTRLTVL.

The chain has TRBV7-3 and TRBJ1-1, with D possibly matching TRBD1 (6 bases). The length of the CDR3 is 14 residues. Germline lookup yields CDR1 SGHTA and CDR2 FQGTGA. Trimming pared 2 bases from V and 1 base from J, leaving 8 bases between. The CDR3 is CASSLLGQNTEAFF. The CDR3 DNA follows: TGTGCCAGCAGCTTATTGGGACAGAACACTGAAGCTTTCTTT. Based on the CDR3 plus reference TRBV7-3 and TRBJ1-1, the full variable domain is GAGVSQTPSNKVTEKGKYVELRCDPISGHTALYWYRQSLGQGPEFLIYFQGTGAADDSGLPNDRFFAVRPEGSVSTLKIQRTERGDSAVYLCASSLLGQNTEAFFGQGTRLTVV.

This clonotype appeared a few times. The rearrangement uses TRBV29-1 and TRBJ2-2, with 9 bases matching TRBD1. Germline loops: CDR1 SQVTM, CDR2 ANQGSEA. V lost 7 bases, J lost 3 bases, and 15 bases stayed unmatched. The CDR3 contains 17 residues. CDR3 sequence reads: CSATKIPGQGYTGELFF. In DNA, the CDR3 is TGCAGCGCCACGAAGATTCCGGGACAGGGATACACCGGGGAGCTGTTTTTT.

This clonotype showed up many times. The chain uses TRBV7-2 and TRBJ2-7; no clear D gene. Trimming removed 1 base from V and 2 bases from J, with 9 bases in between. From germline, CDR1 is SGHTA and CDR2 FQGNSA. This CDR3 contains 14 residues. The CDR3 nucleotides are TGTGCCAGCAGCTTAGTACGGAATGCCTACGAGCAGTACTTC. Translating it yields CASSLVRNAYEQYF.

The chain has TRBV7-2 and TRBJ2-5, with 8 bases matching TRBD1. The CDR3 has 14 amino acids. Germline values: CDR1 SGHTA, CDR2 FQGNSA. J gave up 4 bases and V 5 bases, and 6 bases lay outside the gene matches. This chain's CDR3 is CASSRQQGGETQYF. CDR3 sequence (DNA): TGTGCCAGCAGCAGGCAACAGGGGGGAGAGACCCAGTACTTC.

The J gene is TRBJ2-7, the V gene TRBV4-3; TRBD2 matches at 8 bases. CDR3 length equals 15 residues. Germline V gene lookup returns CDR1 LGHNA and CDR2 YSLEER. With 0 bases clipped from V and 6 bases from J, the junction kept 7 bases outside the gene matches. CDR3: CASSQDPGGPFEQYF. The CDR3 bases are TGCGCCAGCAGCCAAGATCCGGGAGGGCCTTTCGAGCAGTACTTC.

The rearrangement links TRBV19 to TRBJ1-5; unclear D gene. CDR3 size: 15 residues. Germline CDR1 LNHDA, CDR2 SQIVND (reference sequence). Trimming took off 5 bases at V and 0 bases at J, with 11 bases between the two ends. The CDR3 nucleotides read TGTGCCAGTAGTTCCCCGGCACGTAGCAATCAGCCCCAGCATTTT. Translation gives CASSSPARSNQPQHF.

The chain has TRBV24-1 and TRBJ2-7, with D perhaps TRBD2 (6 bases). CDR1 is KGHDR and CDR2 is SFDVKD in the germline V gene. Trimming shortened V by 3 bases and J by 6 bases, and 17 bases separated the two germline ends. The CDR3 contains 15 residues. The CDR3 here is CATSDPGEGLGEQYF. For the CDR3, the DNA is TGTGCCACCAGTGATCCGGGGGAAGGTCTAGGCGAGCAGTACTTC.

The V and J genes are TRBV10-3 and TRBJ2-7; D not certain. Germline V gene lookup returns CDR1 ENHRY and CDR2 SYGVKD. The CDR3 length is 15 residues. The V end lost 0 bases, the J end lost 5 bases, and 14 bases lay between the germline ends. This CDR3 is CAISESSGGADEQYF. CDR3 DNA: TGTGCCATCAGTGAGTCGAGTGGCGGTGCGGACGAGCAGTACTTC.

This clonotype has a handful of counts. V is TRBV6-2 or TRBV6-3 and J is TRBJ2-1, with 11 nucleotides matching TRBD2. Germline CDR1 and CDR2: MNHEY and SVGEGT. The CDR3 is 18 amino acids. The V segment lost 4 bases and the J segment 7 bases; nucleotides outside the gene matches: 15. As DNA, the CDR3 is TGTGCCAGCAGTTCTCTAGTAAGGATAGCGGGAGGGCCAAATGAGCAGTTCTTC. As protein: CASSSLVRIAGGPNEQFF.

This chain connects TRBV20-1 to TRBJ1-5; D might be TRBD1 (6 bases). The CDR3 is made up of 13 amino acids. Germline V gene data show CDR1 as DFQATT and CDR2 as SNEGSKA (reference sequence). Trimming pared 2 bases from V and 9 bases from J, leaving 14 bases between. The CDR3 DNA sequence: TGCAGTGCTAGAATGACAGGCCAAGGGCCCCAGCATTTT. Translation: CSARMTGQGPQHF.

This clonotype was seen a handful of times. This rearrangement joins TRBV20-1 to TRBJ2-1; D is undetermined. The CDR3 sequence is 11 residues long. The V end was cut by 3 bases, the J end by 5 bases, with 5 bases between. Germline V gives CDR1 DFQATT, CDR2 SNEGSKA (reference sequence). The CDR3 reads CSARMDNEQFF. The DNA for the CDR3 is TGCAGTGCTAGGATGGACAATGAGCAGTTCTTC.

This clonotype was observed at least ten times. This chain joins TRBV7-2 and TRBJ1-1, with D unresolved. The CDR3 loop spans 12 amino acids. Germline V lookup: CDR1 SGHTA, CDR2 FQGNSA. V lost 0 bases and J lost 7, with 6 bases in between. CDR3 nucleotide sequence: TGTGCCAGCAGCTTAGCGAGGATTGAAGCTTTCTTT. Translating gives CASSLARIEAFF.

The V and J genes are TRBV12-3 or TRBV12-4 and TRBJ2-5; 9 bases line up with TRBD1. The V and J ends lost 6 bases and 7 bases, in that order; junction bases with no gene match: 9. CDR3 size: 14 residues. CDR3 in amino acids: CASSLGTGFGTQYF. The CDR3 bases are TGTGCCAGCAGCCTCGGGACAGGGTTTGGGACCCAGTACTTC.

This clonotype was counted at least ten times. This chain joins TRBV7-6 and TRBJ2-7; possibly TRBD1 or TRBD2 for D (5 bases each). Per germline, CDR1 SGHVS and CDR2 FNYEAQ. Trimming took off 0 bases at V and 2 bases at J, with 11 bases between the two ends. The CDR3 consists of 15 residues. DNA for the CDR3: TGTGCCAGCAGCTTAGCTGTGGGACGTACCTACGAGCAGTACTTC. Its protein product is CASSLAVGRTYEQYF.

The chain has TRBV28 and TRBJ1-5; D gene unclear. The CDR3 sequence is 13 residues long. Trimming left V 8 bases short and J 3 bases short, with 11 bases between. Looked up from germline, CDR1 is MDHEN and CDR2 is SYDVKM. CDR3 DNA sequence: TGTGCCAGCGAGGACGGCATCAATCAGCCCCAGCATTTT. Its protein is CASEDGINQPQHF.

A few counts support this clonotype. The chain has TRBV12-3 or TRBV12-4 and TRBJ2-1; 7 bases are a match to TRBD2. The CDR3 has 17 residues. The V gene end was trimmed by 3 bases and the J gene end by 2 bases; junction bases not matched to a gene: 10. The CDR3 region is CASSFSQPAGPYNEQFF. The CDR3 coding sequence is TGTGCCAGCAGTTTCTCCCAACCAGCGGGGCCCTACAATGAGCAGTTCTTC.

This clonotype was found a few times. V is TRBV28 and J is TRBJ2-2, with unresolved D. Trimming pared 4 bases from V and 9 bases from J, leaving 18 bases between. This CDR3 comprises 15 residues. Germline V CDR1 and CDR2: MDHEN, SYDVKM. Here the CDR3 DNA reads TGTGCCAGCAGTTCCCCTGGTCTTGGGGTCTGGGAGCTGTTTTTT. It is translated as CASSSPGLGVWELFF.

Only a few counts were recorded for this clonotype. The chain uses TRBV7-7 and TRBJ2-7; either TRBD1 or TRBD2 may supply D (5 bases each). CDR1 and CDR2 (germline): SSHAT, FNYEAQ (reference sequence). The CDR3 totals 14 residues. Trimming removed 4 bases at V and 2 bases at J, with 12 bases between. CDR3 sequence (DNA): TGTGCCAGCAGCTCCGAGGGGAACCCCTACGAGCAGTACTTC. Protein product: CASSSEGNPYEQYF.